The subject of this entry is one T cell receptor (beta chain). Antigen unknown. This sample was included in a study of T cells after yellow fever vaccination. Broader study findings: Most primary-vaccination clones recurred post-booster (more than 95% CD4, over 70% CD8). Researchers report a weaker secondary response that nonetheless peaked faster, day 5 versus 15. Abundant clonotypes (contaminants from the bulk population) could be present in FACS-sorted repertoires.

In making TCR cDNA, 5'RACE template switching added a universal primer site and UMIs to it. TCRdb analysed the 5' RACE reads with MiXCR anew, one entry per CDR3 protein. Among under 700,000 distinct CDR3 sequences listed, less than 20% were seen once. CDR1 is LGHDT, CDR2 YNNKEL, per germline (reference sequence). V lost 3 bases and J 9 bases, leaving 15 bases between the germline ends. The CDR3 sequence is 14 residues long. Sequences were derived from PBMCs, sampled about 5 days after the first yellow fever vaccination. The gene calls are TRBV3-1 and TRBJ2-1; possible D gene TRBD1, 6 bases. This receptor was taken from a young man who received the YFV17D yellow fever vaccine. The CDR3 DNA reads TGTGCCAGCAGCCAGGGGGCGGCGCTTGGTGAGCAGTTCTTC. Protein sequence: CASSQGAALGEQFF.